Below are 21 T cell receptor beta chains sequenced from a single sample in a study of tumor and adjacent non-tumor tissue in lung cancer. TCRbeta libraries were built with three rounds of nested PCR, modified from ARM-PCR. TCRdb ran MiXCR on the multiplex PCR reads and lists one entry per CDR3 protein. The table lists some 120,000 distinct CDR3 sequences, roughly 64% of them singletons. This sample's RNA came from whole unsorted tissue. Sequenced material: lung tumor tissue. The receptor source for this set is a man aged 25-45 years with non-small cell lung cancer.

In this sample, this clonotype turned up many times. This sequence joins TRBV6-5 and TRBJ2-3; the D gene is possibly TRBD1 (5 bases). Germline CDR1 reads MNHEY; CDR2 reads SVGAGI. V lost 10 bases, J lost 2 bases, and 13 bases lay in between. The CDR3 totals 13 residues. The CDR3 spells CAIAQGVTDTQYF. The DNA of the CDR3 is TGTGCCATCGCTCAGGGCGTCACAGATACGCAGTATTTT.

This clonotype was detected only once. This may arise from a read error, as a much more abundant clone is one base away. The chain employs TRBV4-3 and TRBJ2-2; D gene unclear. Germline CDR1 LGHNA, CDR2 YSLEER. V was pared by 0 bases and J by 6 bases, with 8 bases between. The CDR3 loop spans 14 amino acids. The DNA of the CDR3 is TGCGCCAGCAGCCAAGATACAGATCCCGGGGAGCTGTTTTTT. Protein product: CASSQDTDPGELFF.

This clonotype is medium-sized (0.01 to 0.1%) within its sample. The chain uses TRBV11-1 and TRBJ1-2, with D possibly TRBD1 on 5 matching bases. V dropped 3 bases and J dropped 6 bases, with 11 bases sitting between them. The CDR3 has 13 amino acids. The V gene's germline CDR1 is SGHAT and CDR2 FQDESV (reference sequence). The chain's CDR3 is CASSFRGYDGYTF. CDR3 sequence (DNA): TGTGCCAGCAGCTTCCGGGGGTATGATGGCTACACCTTC.

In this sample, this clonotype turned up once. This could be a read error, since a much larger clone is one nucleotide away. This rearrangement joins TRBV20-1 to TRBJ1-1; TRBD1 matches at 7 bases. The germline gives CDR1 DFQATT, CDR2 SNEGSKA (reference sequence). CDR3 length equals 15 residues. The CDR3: CNARVHGTANTKAFF. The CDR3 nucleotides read TGCAATGCTAGAGTTCACGGGACAGCAAACACTAAAGCTTTCTTT.

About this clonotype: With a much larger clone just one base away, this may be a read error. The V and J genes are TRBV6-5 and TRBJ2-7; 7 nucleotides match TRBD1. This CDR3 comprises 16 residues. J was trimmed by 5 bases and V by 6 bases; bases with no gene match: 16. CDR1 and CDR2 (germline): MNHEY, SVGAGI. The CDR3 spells CASRTTPGTDPHEQYF. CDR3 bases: TGTGCCAGCAGAACCACCCCCGGGACAGACCCCCACGAGCAGTACTTC.

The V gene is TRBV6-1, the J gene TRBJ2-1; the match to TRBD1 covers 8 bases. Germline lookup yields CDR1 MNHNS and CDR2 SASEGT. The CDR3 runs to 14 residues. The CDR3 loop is CVTSDRGQNNEQFF. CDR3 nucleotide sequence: TGTGTCACTTCTGACAGGGGACAAAACAATGAGCAGTTCTTC.

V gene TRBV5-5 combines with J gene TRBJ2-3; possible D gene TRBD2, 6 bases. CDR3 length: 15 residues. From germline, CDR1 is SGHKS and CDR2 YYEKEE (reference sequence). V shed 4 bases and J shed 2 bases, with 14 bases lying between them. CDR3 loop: CASSGLDYTTDTQYF. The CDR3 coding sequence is TGTGCCAGCAGCGGGTTGGACTATACCACAGATACGCAGTATTTT. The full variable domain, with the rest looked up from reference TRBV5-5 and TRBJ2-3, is DAGVTQSPTHLIKTRGQQVTLRCSPISGHKSVSWYQQVLGQGPQFIFQYYEKEERGRGNFPDRFSARQFPNYSSELNVNALLLGDSALYLCASSGLDYTTDTQYFGPGTRLTVL.

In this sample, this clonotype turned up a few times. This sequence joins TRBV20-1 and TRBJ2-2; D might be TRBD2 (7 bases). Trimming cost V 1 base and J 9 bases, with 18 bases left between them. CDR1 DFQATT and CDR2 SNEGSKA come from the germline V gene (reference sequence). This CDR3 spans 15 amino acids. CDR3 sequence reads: CSARVGGRETRELFF. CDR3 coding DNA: TGCAGTGCTAGAGTCGGGGGGCGGGAGACCCGGGAGCTGTTTTTT.

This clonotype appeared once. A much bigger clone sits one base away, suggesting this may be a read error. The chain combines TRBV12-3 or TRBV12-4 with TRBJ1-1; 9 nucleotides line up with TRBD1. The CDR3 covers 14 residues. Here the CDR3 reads CASSGQGRNNEAFF. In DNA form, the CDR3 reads TGTGCCAGCAGTGGACAGGGGAGGAACAATGAAGCTTTCTTT.

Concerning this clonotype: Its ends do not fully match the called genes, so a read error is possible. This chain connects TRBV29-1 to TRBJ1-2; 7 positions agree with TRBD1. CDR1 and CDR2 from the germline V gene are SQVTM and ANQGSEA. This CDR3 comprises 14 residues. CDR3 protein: CGVARDSLNYGYTF. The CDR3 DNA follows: TGCGGCGTCGCCCGGGACAGCCTAAACTATGGTTACACCTTC.

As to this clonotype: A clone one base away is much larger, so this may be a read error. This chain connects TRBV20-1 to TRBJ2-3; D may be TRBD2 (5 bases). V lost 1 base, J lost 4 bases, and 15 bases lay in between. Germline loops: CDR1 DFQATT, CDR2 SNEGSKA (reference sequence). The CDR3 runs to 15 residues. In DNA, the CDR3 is TGCAGTGCTAGAGTTCCTAGCAGGAGTTCAGATACGCAGTATTTT. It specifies CSARVPSRSSDTQYF.

This CDR3 reads CASSSDLSSGAFF. CDR3 nucleotides: TGTGCCAGCAGCTCAGACCTTTCAAGTGGAGCTTTCTTT. The V call is TRBV7-9, the J call TRBJ1-1; no clear D gene. Germline CDR1 SEHNR, CDR2 FQNEAQ (reference sequence). The CDR3 runs 13 residues. Trimming cost V 4 bases and J 10 bases, with 16 bases left between them.

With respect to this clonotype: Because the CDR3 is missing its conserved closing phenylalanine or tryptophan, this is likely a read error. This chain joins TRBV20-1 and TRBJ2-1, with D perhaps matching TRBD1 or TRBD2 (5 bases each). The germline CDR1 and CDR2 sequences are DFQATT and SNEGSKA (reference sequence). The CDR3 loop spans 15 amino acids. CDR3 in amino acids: CSTSLSGAKYNEQFI. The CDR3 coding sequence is TGCAGTACTAGTCTGTCCGGGGCCAAATACAATGAGCAGTTCATC.

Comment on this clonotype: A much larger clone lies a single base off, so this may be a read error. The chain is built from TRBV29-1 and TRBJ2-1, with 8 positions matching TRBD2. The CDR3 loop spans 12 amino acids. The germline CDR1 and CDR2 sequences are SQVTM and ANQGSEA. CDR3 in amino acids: CSVERGDNEHFF. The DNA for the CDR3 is TGCAGCGTTGAGCGGGGGGACAATGAGCATTTCTTC.

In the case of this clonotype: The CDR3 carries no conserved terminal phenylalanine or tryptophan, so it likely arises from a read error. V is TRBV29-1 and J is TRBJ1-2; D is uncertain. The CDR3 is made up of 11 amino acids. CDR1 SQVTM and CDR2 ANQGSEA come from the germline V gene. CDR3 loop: CSVEVNWGYTI. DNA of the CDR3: TGTAGCGTTGAAGTCAATTGGGGCTACACCATC.

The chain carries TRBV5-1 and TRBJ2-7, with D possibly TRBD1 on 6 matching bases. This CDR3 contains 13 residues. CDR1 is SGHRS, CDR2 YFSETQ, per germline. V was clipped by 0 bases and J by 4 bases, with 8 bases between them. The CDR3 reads CASSLEGVYEQYF. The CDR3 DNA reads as TGCGCCAGCAGCTTGGAGGGGGTGTACGAGCAGTACTTC.

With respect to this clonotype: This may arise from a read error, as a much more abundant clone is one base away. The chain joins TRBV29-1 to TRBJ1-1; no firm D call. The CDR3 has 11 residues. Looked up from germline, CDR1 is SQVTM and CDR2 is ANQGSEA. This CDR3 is CGVRPVTEAFF. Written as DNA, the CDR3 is TGCGGCGTTCGTCCTGTCACTGAAGCTTTCTTT. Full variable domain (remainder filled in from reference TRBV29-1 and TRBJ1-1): SAVISQKPSRDICQRGTSLTIQCQVDSQVTMMFWYRQQPGQSLTLIATANQGSEATYESGFVIDKFPISRPNLTFSTLTVSNMSPEDSSIYLCGVRPVTEAFFGQGTRLTVV.

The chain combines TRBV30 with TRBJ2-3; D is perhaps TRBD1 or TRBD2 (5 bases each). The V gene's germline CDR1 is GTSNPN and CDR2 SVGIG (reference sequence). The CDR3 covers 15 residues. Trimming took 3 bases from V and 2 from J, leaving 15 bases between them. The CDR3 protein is CAWSPWDDYTDTQYF. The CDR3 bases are TGTGCCTGGAGCCCCTGGGACGACTACACAGATACGCAGTATTTT. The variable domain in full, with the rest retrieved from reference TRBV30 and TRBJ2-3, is SQTIHQWPATLVQPVGSPLSLECTVEGTSNPNLYWYRQAAGRGLQLLFYSVGIGQISSEVPQNLSASRPQDRQFILSSKKLLLSDSGFYLCAWSPWDDYTDTQYFGPGTRLTVL.

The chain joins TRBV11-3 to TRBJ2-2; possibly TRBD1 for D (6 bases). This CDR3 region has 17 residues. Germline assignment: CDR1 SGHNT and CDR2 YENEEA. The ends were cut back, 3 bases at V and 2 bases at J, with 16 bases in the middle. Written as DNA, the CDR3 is TGTGCCAGCAGCTTTCATCCGGGACATGGAAACACCGGGGAGCTGTTTTTT. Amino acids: CASSFHPGHGNTGELFF.

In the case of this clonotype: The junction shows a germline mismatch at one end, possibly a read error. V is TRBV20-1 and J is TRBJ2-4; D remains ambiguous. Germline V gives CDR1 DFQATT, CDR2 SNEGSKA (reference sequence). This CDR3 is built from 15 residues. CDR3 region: CSASVVVRAKNIQYF. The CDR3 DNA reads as TGCAGTGCTAGCGTGGTAGTGAGAGCCAAAAACATTCAGTATTTC.

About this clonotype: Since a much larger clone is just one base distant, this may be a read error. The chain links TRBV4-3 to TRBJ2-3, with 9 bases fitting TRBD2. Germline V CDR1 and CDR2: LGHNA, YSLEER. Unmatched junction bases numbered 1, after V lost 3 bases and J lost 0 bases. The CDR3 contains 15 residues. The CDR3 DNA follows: TGCGCCAGCAGCCATGGACTAGCGAGCACAGATACGCAGTATTTT. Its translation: CASSHGLASTDTQYF.